The next 6 T cell receptor beta chains were all read from a single sample in a study of blood T cell repertoires in COVID-19. Profiling relied on immunoSEQ multiplex PCR, and the TCRdb table lists in-frame clones only, not all of them. This sample has around 78,000 clones; 80% to 90% occur once, and the top ten carry under 6.5%. Sequenced: peripheral blood. These receptors were taken from a man aged 45-60 years with active COVID-19.

The CDR3 sequence is CASSYSKTSYSYEQYF. The CDR3 bases are TGTGCCAGCAGTTACTCGAAGACTAGCTATTCCTACGAGCAGTACTTC. The chain carries TRBV6-5 and TRBJ2-7, with TRBD2 identical over 7 bases. The CDR3 consists of 16 residues. V was pared by 0 bases and J by 1 base, with 6 bases of the junction left unmatched. The germline gives CDR1 MNHEY, CDR2 SVGAGI.

The chain is built from TRBV6-5 and TRBJ2-4; tentatively, D is TRBD2 (5 bases). Trimming left V 2 bases short and J 5 bases short, with 13 bases between. The CDR3 has 15 amino acids. Per the germline V gene, CDR1 is MNHEY and CDR2 is SVGAGI. The CDR3: CASSYVARGENIQYF. The CDR3, as DNA: TGTGCCAGCAGTTACGTGGCACGGGGAGAAAACATTCAGTACTTC.

V gene TRBV3-1 (or the pseudogene TRBV3-2) combines with J gene TRBJ1-6; D gene unclear. Between the trimmed V and J ends, which lost 3 bases and 1 base, there was a span of 4 bases. This CDR3 region has 14 residues. CDR1 LGHDT and CDR2 YNNKEL come from the germline V gene (reference sequence). In DNA form, the CDR3 reads TGTGCCAGCAGCCAGAGGTCCTATAATTCACCCCTCCACTTT. This codes for CASSQRSYNSPLHF.

This clone has only one observation. The J gene is TRBJ1-1, the V gene TRBV12-3 or TRBV12-4; D remains ambiguous. The CDR3 is 13 amino acids. Trimming cost V 3 bases and J 4 bases, with 9 bases left between them. The CDR3 DNA reads TGTGCCAGCAGTTTCGTGGGAGGCACTGAAGCTTTCTTT. It specifies CASSFVGGTEAFF.

The DNA of the CDR3 is TGCAGCGTTACGGTTGAGGGCAATCAGCCCCAGCATTTT. Residues: CSVTVEGNQPQHF. V and J are TRBV29-1 and TRBJ1-5; D is unresolved. With 5 bases removed from V and 2 bases from J, the gap between germline ends came to 10 bases. The germline V gene encodes CDR1 SQVTM and CDR2 ANQGSEA. The CDR3 is made up of 13 amino acids.

V gene TRBV28 combines with J gene TRBJ2-7; 8 nucleotides line up with TRBD1. The CDR3 spans 15 residues. CDR1 and CDR2 from the germline V gene are MDHEN and SYDVKM. After removal of 3 bases from V and 1 base from J, the junction contained 5 bases not matched to a gene. The CDR3 is CASSLSDRESYEQYF. CDR3 sequence (DNA): TGTGCCAGCAGTTTGTCGGACAGGGAATCCTACGAGCAGTACTTC.